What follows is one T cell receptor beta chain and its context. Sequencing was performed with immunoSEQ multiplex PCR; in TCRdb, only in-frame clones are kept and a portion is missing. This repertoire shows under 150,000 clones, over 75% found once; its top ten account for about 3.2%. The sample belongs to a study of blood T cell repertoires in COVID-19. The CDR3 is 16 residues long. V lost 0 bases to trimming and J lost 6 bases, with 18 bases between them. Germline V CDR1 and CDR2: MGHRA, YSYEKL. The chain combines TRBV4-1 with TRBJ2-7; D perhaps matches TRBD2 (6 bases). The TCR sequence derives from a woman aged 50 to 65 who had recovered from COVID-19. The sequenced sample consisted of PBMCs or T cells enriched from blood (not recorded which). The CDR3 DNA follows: TGCGCCAGCAGCCAAGATTTCGGGGGAGTTGGGCGCGAGCAGTACTTC. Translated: CASSQDFGGVGREQYF.